This passage covers 27 T cell receptor beta chains from one sample sequenced in a study of beta chain features in type 1 diabetes. Sequencing targeted expressed TCRB transcripts, as all isolated RNA had been reverse transcribed. Clones were sequenced by immunoSEQ multiplex PCR, and TCRdb holds only the in-frame ones, with some missing. The sample has over 700,000 clones; under 20% are singletons. Material for sequencing was naive CD4+ T cells from blood. The origin of the receptors is a woman aged 18 to 35 in good health.

The chain employs TRBV9 and TRBJ2-5; D may be TRBD1 (5 bases). Per the germline V gene, CDR1 is SGDLS and CDR2 is YYNGEE. The length of the CDR3 is 15 residues. V gave up 1 base and J gave up 1 base, with 11 bases separating them. This CDR3 is CASSVSWTTQETQYF. In DNA, the CDR3 is TGTGCCAGCAGCGTATCTTGGACAACCCAAGAGACCCAGTACTTC.

This chain connects TRBV27 to TRBJ2-5; no definite D call. The V gene lost 2 bases and the J gene lost 4 bases, with 11 bases spanning the gap. The CDR3 is made up of 14 amino acids. CDR1 is MNHEY, CDR2 SMNVEV, per germline (reference sequence). CDR3 nucleotide sequence: TGTGCCAGCAGTTTACTAACGGCCGGAGAGACCCAGTACTTC. The encoded protein is CASSLLTAGETQYF.

The sample holds a few counts of this clone. The V gene is TRBV5-1, the J gene TRBJ2-1; D gene ambiguous. This CDR3 has 11 residues. Trimming pared 3 bases from V and 5 bases from J, leaving 3 bases between. Germline V lookup: CDR1 SGHRS, CDR2 YFSETQ. CDR3: CASSSDNEQFF. In nucleotides, the CDR3 is TGCGCCAGCAGCTCAGACAATGAGCAGTTCTTC.

V usage is TRBV11-2 and J usage is TRBJ2-7; D gene uncertain. The CDR3 contains 13 residues. V dropped 4 bases and J dropped 2 bases, with 9 bases sitting between them. CDR1 is SGHAT, CDR2 FQNNGV, per germline. The CDR3 sequence: CASSSLGTYEQYF. The CDR3 DNA reads as TGTGCCAGCAGCTCCCTGGGGACCTACGAGCAGTACTTC.

J is TRBJ1-5 and V is TRBV7-9; D unresolved. Germline V gene data show CDR1 as SEHNR and CDR2 as FQNEAQ (reference sequence). This CDR3 has 14 amino acids. Trimming cost V 1 base and J 1 base, with 5 bases left between them. The CDR3 loop reads CASSLVDSNQPQHF. DNA of the CDR3: TGTGCCAGCAGCTTAGTGGACAGCAATCAGCCCCAGCATTTT.

As concerns this clone: At one of its ends the junction is not consistent with the germline gene, which may arise from a read error. The chain is built from TRBV9 and TRBJ2-1, with TRBD1 matching 9 bases. Germline V lookup: CDR1 SGDLS, CDR2 YYNGEE. The CDR3 extends over 16 amino acids. The CDR3 DNA reads as TGTGCCAGCAGCGTAGCCGGGACAGGGTTCTACAATAAGCAGTTCTTC. It is translated as CASSVAGTGFYNKQFF.

The chain uses TRBV4-1 and TRBJ2-7; no clear D. This CDR3 has 14 amino acids. Trimming shortened V by 0 bases and J by 11 bases, and 17 bases separated the two germline ends. Germline V gene sequence: CDR1 MGHRA, CDR2 YSYEKL. The CDR3 region has the DNA TGCGCCAGCAGCCAAGATACCCCGGTAGGATATAAGTACTTC. It encodes CASSQDTPVGYKYF.

A few counts support this clone. The J gene is TRBJ2-7, the V gene TRBV14, with 8 bases aligning to TRBD2. J was trimmed by 5 bases and V by 0 bases; bases with no gene match: 9. The CDR3 contains 16 residues. Germline lookup yields CDR1 SGHDN and CDR2 FVKESK. DNA of the CDR3: TGTGCCAGCAGCCAAGAACTCGGGAGGGCCTTTGACGAGCAGTACTTC. Translating it yields CASSQELGRAFDEQYF.

The V and J genes are TRBV15 and TRBJ1-4; possibly TRBD1 for D (5 bases). Trimming pared 1 base from V and 10 bases from J, leaving 13 bases between. Per germline, CDR1 LNHNV and CDR2 YYDKDF (reference sequence). The CDR3 is made up of 14 amino acids. The CDR3 sequence is CATSRVEGRGKLFF. The CDR3 DNA reads as TGTGCCACCAGCAGAGTGGAGGGGCGAGGAAAACTGTTTTTT.

This clone was counted between two and nine times. This CDR3 reads CASSLVQQGNQPQHF. In nucleotides, the CDR3 is TGTGCCAGCAGCTTAGTCCAACAGGGTAACCAGCCCCAGCATTTT. V usage is TRBV7-2 and J usage is TRBJ1-5, with D possibly being TRBD1 (6 bases). The CDR3 consists of 15 residues. The germline V gene has CDR1 SGHTA and CDR2 FQGNSA. V was cut by 1 base and J by 7 bases, with 14 bases left in between.

This clone was found a few times. The V call is TRBV2, the J call TRBJ2-3; TRBD2 agrees at 8 bases. This CDR3 spans 14 amino acids. The germline CDR1 and CDR2 sequences are SNHLY and FYNNEI. V lost 7 bases, J lost 1 base, and 4 bases stayed unmatched. CDR3 protein: CASIGREGTDTQYF. DNA for the CDR3: TGTGCCAGCATTGGGCGGGAGGGCACAGATACGCAGTATTTT.

The chain combines TRBV28 with TRBJ2-1; 7 nucleotides align to TRBD1. CDR3 length: 15 amino acids. The germline V gene encodes CDR1 MDHEN and CDR2 SYDVKM. V lost 5 bases and J lost 0; bases outside the gene matches: 4. This CDR3 is CASSPTGFSYNEQFF. The CDR3 region has the DNA TGTGCCAGCAGTCCGACAGGGTTCTCCTACAATGAGCAGTTCTTC.

Written as DNA, the CDR3 is TGTGCCAGCAGCTTCGCCGGAGAAGCTTTCTTT. Its translation is CASSFAGEAFF. The V and J genes are TRBV5-4 and TRBJ1-1; the D is unclear. Germline V gene lookup returns CDR1 SGHNT and CDR2 YYREEE (reference sequence). V was trimmed by 2 bases and J by 8 bases, leaving 7 bases between them. This CDR3 has 11 amino acids.

This clone was counted a single time. The rearrangement joins TRBV6-6 to TRBJ2-1; 7 nucleotides agree with TRBD2. V shed 2 bases, J shed 11 bases, and the junction held 3 bases outside the gene matches. The CDR3 has 12 amino acids. Germline V gene data show CDR1 as MNHNY and CDR2 as SVGAGI (reference sequence). This CDR3 is CASSYLRGKQFF. The CDR3 DNA reads as TGTGCCAGCAGTTACCTGCGGGGGAAGCAGTTCTTC.

The chain combines TRBV4-1 with TRBJ1-2; D gene uncertain. CDR1 MGHRA and CDR2 YSYEKL come from the germline V gene. V lost 0 bases to trimming and J lost 8 bases, with 16 bases between them. CDR3 length: 15 residues. The CDR3 bases are TGCGCCAGCAGCCAAGATTTCTCGGGGAGAGAAGGCTACACCTTC. Protein product: CASSQDFSGREGYTF.

This clone has just a few counts. The chain links TRBV6-1 to TRBJ2-3, with 7 nucleotides matching TRBD1. Germline loops: CDR1 MNHNS, CDR2 SASEGT. V gave up 8 bases and J gave up 4 bases; unmatched junction bases: 6. This CDR3 comprises 13 residues. CDR3 sequence (DNA): TGTGCCAGCGTCTCTAGGGGGCCAGATACGCAGTATTTT. This translates into CASVSRGPDTQYF.

This clone was detected a few times. The chain combines TRBV7-2 with TRBJ1-2; 8 bases align to TRBD1. The V gene end was trimmed by 3 bases and the J gene end by 6 bases; junction bases not matched to a gene: 3. There are 13 residues in the CDR3. CDR1 is SGHTA and CDR2 is FQGNSA in the germline V gene. Here the CDR3 reads CASSFRGLDGYTF. The CDR3, as DNA: TGTGCCAGCAGCTTCAGGGGGCTCGATGGCTACACCTTC.

With respect to this clone: The sample holds other DNA sequences that translate to the same CDR3. This rearrangement joins TRBV29-1 to TRBJ1-1, with unresolved D. V gave up 6 bases and J gave up 3 bases, with 5 bases separating them. Germline V gene lookup returns CDR1 SQVTM and CDR2 ANQGSEA. The CDR3 has 10 amino acids. The CDR3 nucleotides are TGCAGCGTCCTGGACACTGAAGCTTTCTTT. This gives the protein CSVLDTEAFF.

CDR3 loop: CASSDPNQPQHF. The CDR3 DNA is TGTGCCAGCAGTGACCCTAATCAGCCCCAGCATTTT. The chain uses TRBV28 and TRBJ1-5; D call uncertain. Trimming removed 5 bases from V and 4 bases from J, with 6 bases in between. The CDR3 length is 12 residues. CDR1 and CDR2 (germline): MDHEN, SYDVKM.

V gene TRBV5-1 combines with J gene TRBJ1-1; D is unresolved. V was clipped by 3 bases and J by 2 bases, with 14 bases between them. This CDR3 has 15 residues. The V gene's germline CDR1 is SGHRS and CDR2 YFSETQ. The CDR3: CASSSHPTFNTEAFF. The CDR3 DNA is TGCGCCAGCAGCTCCCACCCGACATTTAACACTGAAGCTTTCTTT.

The CDR3 is CASSSVGRRTDTQYF. CDR3 in DNA: TGTGCCAGCAGTTCGGTAGGGCGTCGCACAGATACGCAGTATTTT. The chain uses TRBV6-5 and TRBJ2-3; no reliable D call. There are 15 residues in the CDR3. From germline, CDR1 is MNHEY and CDR2 SVGAGI. V was trimmed by 4 bases and J by 1 base, leaving 12 bases between them.

The V and J genes are TRBV5-1 and TRBJ2-3, with 11 bases matching TRBD2. V was clipped by 5 bases and J by 2 bases; unmatched bases: 4. CDR3 length equals 15 residues. CDR1 is SGHRS, CDR2 YFSETQ, per germline. As DNA, the CDR3 is TGCGCCAGCAGTTTGACTAGCGGGAACACAGATACGCAGTATTTT. Translated: CASSLTSGNTDTQYF.

This clone was picked up a small number of times. The rearrangement joins TRBV19 to TRBJ2-2; D is possibly TRBD1 or TRBD2 (5 bases each). Between the trimmed V and J ends, which lost 5 bases and 1 base, there was a span of 14 bases. The CDR3 has 16 amino acids. Germline loops: CDR1 LNHDA, CDR2 SQIVND (reference sequence). For the CDR3, the DNA is TGTGCCAGTAGTTCTCCGGGGACGAAGAACACCGGGGAGCTGTTTTTT. Translating it yields CASSSPGTKNTGELFF.

This clone was observed a single time. The CDR3 reads CASRPSGTRPETQYF. The CDR3 region has the DNA TGTGCCAGCAGACCATCCGGGACCCGGCCAGAGACCCAGTACTTC. This chain joins TRBV7-6 and TRBJ2-5; D is perhaps TRBD1 or TRBD2 (5 bases each). This CDR3 comprises 15 residues. CDR1 and CDR2 from the germline V gene are SGHVS and FNYEAQ. Trimming removed 6 bases from V and 4 bases from J, with 18 bases in between. The whole variable domain, filled in from reference TRBV7-6 and TRBJ2-5, reads GAGVSQSPRYKVTKRGQDVALRCDPISGHVSLYWYRQALGQGPEFLTYFNYEAQQDKSGLPNDRFSAERPEGSISTLTIQRTEQRDSAMYRCASRPSGTRPETQYFGPGTRLLVL.

This chain joins TRBV27 and TRBJ2-5, with 8 bases that match TRBD2. The CDR3 runs 14 residues. Germline V gene sequence: CDR1 MNHEY, CDR2 SMNVEV (reference sequence). J was trimmed by 5 bases and V by 6 bases; bases with no gene match: 8. Written as DNA, the CDR3 is TGTGCCAGCAGAGATCGGGGGGGAGGCGAGACCCAGTACTTC. Encoded protein: CASRDRGGGETQYF.

The V gene is TRBV4-3, the J gene TRBJ2-5; D may be TRBD1 (5 bases). The J call may be in error: the DNA end matches TRBJ2-7 better. The CDR3 is 14 amino acids. The V gene's germline CDR1 is LGHNA and CDR2 YSLEER. In DNA form, the CDR3 reads TGCGCCAGCAGCCAAGCAGGGTTTGATACCGAGCAGTACTTC. Protein: CASSQAGFDTEQYF.

V is TRBV19 and J is TRBJ2-5; 7 positions match TRBD1. This CDR3 has 14 amino acids. Losses at the gene ends were 3 bases for V and 2 bases for J; bases not matched to a gene: 3. Germline V gene data show CDR1 as LNHDA and CDR2 as SQIVND (reference sequence). CDR3 in amino acids: CASSMDRRQETQYF. The DNA of the CDR3 is TGTGCCAGTAGTATGGACAGGAGACAAGAGACCCAGTACTTC. The entire variable domain, with the rest obtained from reference TRBV19 and TRBJ2-5, is as follows: DGGITQSPKYLFRKEGQNVTLSCEQNLNHDAMYWYRQDPGQGLRLIYYSQIVNDFQKGDIAEGYSVSREKKESFPLTVTSAQKNPTAFYLCASSMDRRQETQYFGPGTRLLVL.